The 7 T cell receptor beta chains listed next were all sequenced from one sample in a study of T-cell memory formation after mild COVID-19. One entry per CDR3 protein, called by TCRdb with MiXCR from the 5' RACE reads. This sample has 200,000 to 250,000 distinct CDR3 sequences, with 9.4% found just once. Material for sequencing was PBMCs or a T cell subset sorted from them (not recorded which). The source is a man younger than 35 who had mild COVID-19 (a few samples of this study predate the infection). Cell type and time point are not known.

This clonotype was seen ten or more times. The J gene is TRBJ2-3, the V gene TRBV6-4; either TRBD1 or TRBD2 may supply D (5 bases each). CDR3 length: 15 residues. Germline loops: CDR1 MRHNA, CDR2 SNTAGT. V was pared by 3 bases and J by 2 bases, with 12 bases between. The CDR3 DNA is TGTGCCAGCAGTGATACGGGGACGGCCACAGATACGCAGTATTTT. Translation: CASSDTGTATDTQYF.

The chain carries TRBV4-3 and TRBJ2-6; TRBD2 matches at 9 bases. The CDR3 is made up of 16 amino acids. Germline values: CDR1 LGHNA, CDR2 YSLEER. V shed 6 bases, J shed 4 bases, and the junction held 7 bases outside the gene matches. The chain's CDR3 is CASSQQRGAGANVLTF. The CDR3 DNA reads TGCGCCAGCAGTCAGCAGCGGGGGGCCGGGGCCAACGTCCTGACTTTC.

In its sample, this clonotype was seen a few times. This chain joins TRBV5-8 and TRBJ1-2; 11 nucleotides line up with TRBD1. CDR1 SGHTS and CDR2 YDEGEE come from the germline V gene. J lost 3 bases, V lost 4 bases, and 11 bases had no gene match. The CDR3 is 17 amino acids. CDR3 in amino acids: CASSRRGRTGGHYGYTF. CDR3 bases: TGTGCCAGCAGCCGAAGGGGGAGGACAGGGGGCCACTATGGCTACACCTTC.

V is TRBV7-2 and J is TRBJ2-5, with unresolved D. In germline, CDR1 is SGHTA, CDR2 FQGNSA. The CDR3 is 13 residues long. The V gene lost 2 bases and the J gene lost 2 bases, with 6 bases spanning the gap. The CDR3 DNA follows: TGTGCCAGCAGCTTACAGTTTCAAGAGACCCAGTACTTC. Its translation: CASSLQFQETQYF.

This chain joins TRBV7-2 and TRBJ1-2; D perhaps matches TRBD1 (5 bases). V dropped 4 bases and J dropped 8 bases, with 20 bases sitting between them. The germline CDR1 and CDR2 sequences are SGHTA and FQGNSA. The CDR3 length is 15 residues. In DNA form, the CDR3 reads TGTGCCAGCAGCTCAGACACCGGGACCGCTATGGGCTACACCTTC. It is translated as CASSSDTGTAMGYTF.

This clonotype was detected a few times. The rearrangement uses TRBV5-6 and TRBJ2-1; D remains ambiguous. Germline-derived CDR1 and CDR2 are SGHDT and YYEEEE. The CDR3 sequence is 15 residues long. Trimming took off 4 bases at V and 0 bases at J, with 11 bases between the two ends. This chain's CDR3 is CASSPRLSSYNEQFF. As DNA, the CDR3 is TGTGCCAGCAGCCCTAGGTTGAGCTCCTACAATGAGCAGTTCTTC.

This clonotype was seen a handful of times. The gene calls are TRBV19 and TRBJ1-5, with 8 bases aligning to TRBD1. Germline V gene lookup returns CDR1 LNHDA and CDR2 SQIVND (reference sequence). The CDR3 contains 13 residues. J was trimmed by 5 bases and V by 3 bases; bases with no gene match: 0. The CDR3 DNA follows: TGTGCCAGTAGTATGACAGGGGATCAGCCCCAGCATTTT. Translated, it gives CASSMTGDQPQHF.